These 8 T cell receptor beta chains originate from one sample sequenced in a study of T cells in localized non-small cell lung cancer. Only in-frame clones appear in the TCRdb table, and some are missing; sequencing was by immunoSEQ multiplex PCR. The data hold roughly 20,000 clones, with around 90% observed a single time. The source was peripheral blood mononuclear cells, collected before any cancer treatment. These receptors originate from a male donor older than 55 with stage II lung adenocarcinoma.

This chain joins TRBV28 and TRBJ1-1; D gene unclear. The CDR3 runs to 11 residues. In germline, CDR1 is MDHEN, CDR2 SYDVKM. The V end was cut by 10 bases, the J end by 5 bases, with 11 bases between. The CDR3 coding sequence is TGTGCCATACTCGGGAGGACTGAAGCTTTCTTT. Translating it yields CAILGRTEAFF. The full variable domain, rest sourced from reference TRBV28 and TRBJ1-1, is DVKVTQSSRYLVKRTGEKVFLECVQDMDHENMFWYRQDPGLGLRLIYFSYDVKMKEKGDIPEGYSVSREKKERFSLILESASTNQTSMYLCAILGRTEAFFGQGTRLTVV.

The table lists this clone with a few counts. This chain joins TRBV2 and TRBJ2-3, with D possibly matching TRBD1 (6 bases). CDR3 length: 14 amino acids. V was cut by 7 bases and J by 5 bases, with 16 bases left in between. CDR1 is SNHLY and CDR2 is FYNNEI in the germline V gene. This CDR3 reads CASNPQGRKDTQYF. CDR3 DNA: TGTGCCAGCAACCCACAGGGTCGGAAAGATACGCAGTATTTT. Combining the CDR3 with reference TRBV2 and TRBJ2-3 gives the whole variable domain EPEVTQTPSHQVTQMGQEVILRCVPISNHLYFYWYRQILGQKVEFLVSFYNNEISEKSEIFDDQFSVERPDGSNFTLKIRSTKLEDSAMYFCASNPQGRKDTQYFGPGTRLTVL.

The chain couples TRBV28 to TRBJ2-5; 10 bases fit TRBD2. The germline V gene has CDR1 MDHEN and CDR2 SYDVKM. CDR3 length equals 15 residues. The V segment lost 6 bases and the J segment 4 bases; nucleotides outside the gene matches: 8. The CDR3 sequence is CASRDRLAGIETQYF. Written as DNA, the CDR3 is TGTGCCAGCAGAGACAGACTAGCGGGCATAGAGACCCAGTACTTC.

This clone was counted once. The chain has TRBV7-2 and TRBJ2-1, with 7 positions matching TRBD2. Germline assignment: CDR1 SGHTA and CDR2 FQGNSA. V lost 2 bases, J lost 5 bases, and 6 bases stayed unmatched. This CDR3 spans 15 amino acids. DNA for the CDR3: TGTGCCAGCAGCTTATCCTCTAGCGGACACAATGAGCAGTTCTTC. Protein sequence: CASSLSSSGHNEQFF. The full variable domain, completed using reference TRBV7-2 and TRBJ2-1, is GAGVSQSPSNKVTEKGKDVELRCDPISGHTALYWYRQSLGQGLEFLIYFQGNSAPDKSGLPSDRFSAERTGGSVSTLTIQRTQQEDSAVYLCASSLSSSGHNEQFFGPGTRLTVL.

The V gene is TRBV15, the J gene TRBJ1-1; D not resolved. The CDR3 loop spans 13 amino acids. CDR1 is LNHNV, CDR2 YYDKDF, per germline (reference sequence). The V and J ends lost 0 bases and 0 bases respectively, with 2 bases between them. The CDR3 nucleotides read TGTGCCACCAGCAGAGATCTGAACACTGAAGCTTTCTTT. This gives the protein CATSRDLNTEAFF. The variable domain in full, with the rest retrieved from reference TRBV15 and TRBJ1-1, is DAMVIQNPRYQVTQFGKPVTLSCSQTLNHNVMYWYQQKSSQAPKLLFHYYDKDFNNEADTPDNFQSRRPNTSFCFLDIRSPGLGDTAMYLCATSRDLNTEAFFGQGTRLTVV.

This rearrangement joins TRBV2 to TRBJ2-7; D ambiguous. V lost 8 bases and J 7 bases, leaving 9 bases between the germline ends. The germline CDR1 and CDR2 sequences are SNHLY and FYNNEI. This CDR3 spans 10 amino acids. The CDR3 region is CASSGREQYF. The CDR3 DNA sequence: TGTGCCAGCTCCGGTAGGGAGCAGTACTTC.

The chain joins TRBV11-2 to TRBJ2-1, with D possibly called TRBD1 or TRBD2 (6 bases each). The length of the CDR3 is 16 residues. The germline V and J ends were trimmed by 5 bases and 5 bases, with 19 bases remaining between them. Germline V gene sequence: CDR1 SGHAT, CDR2 FQNNGV. This chain's CDR3 is CASSAWSWGANNEQFF. The CDR3 DNA sequence: TGTGCCAGCAGCGCCTGGTCGTGGGGGGCCAACAATGAGCAGTTCTTC.

The V gene is TRBV18, the J gene TRBJ2-5; 10 nucleotides agree with TRBD1. CDR3 length: 15 residues. Trimming cost V 6 bases and J 5 bases; bases outside gene matches: 9. CDR1 and CDR2 (germline): KGHSH, LQKENI. CDR3 nucleotide sequence: TGTGCCAGCTCCGGCCGGGACAGGGGTCGGGAGACCCAGTACTTC. Translation gives CASSGRDRGRETQYF. Looking up the rest from reference TRBV18 and TRBJ2-5 gives the full variable domain: NAGVMQNPRHLVRRRGQEARLRCSPMKGHSHVYWYRQLPEEGLKFMVYLQKENIIDESGMPKERFSAEFPKEGPSILRIQQVVRGDSAAYFCASSGRDRGRETQYFGPGTRLLVL.